In its sample, the clone carrying this T cell receptor (beta chain) was seen many times. Extraction of total RNA produced a minimum of 5 micrograms from each sample. A second PCR, run for roughly 7 to 11 cycles, used a sample-barcoded 5' primer plus a J-beta primer mix. A template-switch adaptor with 12 random nucleotides tagged each cDNA molecule. TCRdb reprocessed the 5' RACE reads with MiXCR, giving one entry per CDR3 protein. The table includes 650,000 to 800,000 distinct CDR3 sequences, under 45% detected once. This CDR3 is 14 amino acids long. The ends were cut back, 8 bases at V and 5 bases at J, with 18 bases in the middle. In germline, CDR1 is MDHEN, CDR2 SYDVKM. This record comes from a study of blood T cells in healthy people across ages.

The sample was blood. The source of this sequence is a man aged 55 to 70 in good health. The genes are TRBV28 and TRBJ2-5; the D gene is possibly TRBD1 (5 bases). The chain's CDR3 is CASLPPGPRETQYF. The CDR3 region has the DNA TGTGCCAGCCTCCCCCCAGGGCCCAGGGAGACCCAGTACTTC.